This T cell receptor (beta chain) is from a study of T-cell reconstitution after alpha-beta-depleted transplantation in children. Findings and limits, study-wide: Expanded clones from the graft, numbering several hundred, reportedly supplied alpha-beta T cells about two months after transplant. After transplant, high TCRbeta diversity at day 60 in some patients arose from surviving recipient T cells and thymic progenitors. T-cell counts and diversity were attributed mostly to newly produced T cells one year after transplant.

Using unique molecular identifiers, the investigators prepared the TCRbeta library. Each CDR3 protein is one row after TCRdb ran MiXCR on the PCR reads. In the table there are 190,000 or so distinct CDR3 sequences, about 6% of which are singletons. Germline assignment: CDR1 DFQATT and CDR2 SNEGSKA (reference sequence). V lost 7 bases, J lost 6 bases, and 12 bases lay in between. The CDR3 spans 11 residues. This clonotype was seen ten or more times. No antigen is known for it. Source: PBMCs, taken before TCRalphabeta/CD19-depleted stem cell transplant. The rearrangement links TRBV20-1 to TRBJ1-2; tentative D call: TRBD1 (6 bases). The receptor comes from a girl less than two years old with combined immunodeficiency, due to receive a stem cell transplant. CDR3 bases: TGCAGTGGATTTTCAGGGGATGGCTACACCTTC. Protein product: CSGFSGDGYTF.